Listed here are 14 T cell receptor beta chains from one sample, sequenced in a study of identical twins. Each CDR3 protein is one row after TCRdb ran MiXCR on the 5' RACE reads. The table has 500,000 to 650,000 distinct CDR3 sequences, less than 9% seen once. This sample also appeared in a second study, on yellow fever vaccine responses in identical twins.

The specimen was PBMCs. The receptors were sampled from a woman aged 18-35 years in good health.

This clonotype showed up many times. The chain links TRBV14 to TRBJ1-2; D remains ambiguous. This CDR3 is built from 16 residues. CDR1 and CDR2 (germline): SGHDN, FVKESK. Trimming cost V 2 bases and J 7 bases, with 20 bases left between them. CDR3 sequence reads: CASSQSPPRELTGYTF. The CDR3 region has the DNA TGTGCCAGCAGCCAAAGCCCACCTAGAGAACTAACTGGCTACACCTTC.

This clonotype was observed at least ten times. This clone may be a read error of a much larger clone one base away. J is TRBJ2-3 and V is TRBV6-4, with TRBD2 matching over 7 bases. The CDR3 is made up of 15 amino acids. CDR1 is MRHNA, CDR2 SNTAGT, per germline. J gave up 0 bases and V 0 bases, and 0 bases lay outside the gene matches. The CDR3 sequence is CASSDSGGSTDTQYF. DNA of the CDR3: TGTGCCAGCAGTGACTCGGGGGGGAGCACAGATACGCAGTATTTT.

The rearrangement links TRBV12-3 or TRBV12-4 to TRBJ2-7, with D perhaps being TRBD1 or TRBD2 (5 bases each). The CDR3 runs to 14 residues. V lost 2 bases and J 1 base, leaving 9 bases between the germline ends. The CDR3, as DNA: TGTGCCAGCAGTTTAAAATGGGGGTCCTACGAGCAGTACTTC. It translates to CASSLKWGSYEQYF.

This chain uses TRBV7-2 with TRBJ2-6, with D unresolved. The germline V and J ends were trimmed by 5 bases and 0 bases, with 14 bases remaining between them. CDR3 size: 17 residues. Germline V gives CDR1 SGHTA, CDR2 FQGNSA. CDR3 amino acids: CASSDSVRFSGANVLTF. CDR3 DNA: TGTGCCAGCAGCGACTCCGTACGGTTCTCTGGGGCCAACGTCCTGACTTTC.

This clonotype was counted at least ten times. The chain uses TRBV7-6 and TRBJ1-1, with TRBD1 matching 10 bases. Germline V lookup: CDR1 SGHVS, CDR2 FNYEAQ. V was pared by 1 base and J by 2 bases, with 4 bases of the junction left unmatched. This CDR3 is 16 amino acids long. The CDR3 protein is CASSLGQGAGNTEAFF. The CDR3 DNA reads as TGTGCCAGCAGCTTAGGACAGGGGGCGGGTAACACTGAAGCTTTCTTT.

The chain is built from TRBV11-2 and TRBJ2-1; D ambiguous. The CDR3 loop spans 13 amino acids. Germline loops: CDR1 SGHAT, CDR2 FQNNGV. V was cut by 1 base and J by 9 bases, with 10 bases left in between. The DNA for the CDR3 is TGTGCCAGCAGCTTAGTATGGGAAGGTGAGCAGTTCTTC. Amino acids: CASSLVWEGEQFF.

The rearrangement uses TRBV3-1 and TRBJ2-3; possibly TRBD2 for D (5 bases). Germline CDR1 is LGHDT and CDR2 is YNNKEL (reference sequence). CDR3 size: 13 residues. V lost 5 bases to trimming and J lost 4 bases, with 10 bases between them. The CDR3 spells CASSGSSPDTQYF. The CDR3 DNA is TGTGCCAGCAGCGGGAGCTCGCCAGATACGCAGTATTTT.

The chain combines TRBV20-1 with TRBJ2-7; 10 bases map to TRBD2. CDR3 length: 15 residues. Germline loops: CDR1 DFQATT, CDR2 SNEGSKA (reference sequence). Losses at the gene ends were 3 bases for V and 2 bases for J; bases not matched to a gene: 7. CDR3 region: CSARPVAGGTYEQYF. In nucleotides, the CDR3 is TGCAGTGCTAGGCCGGTAGCGGGAGGTACCTACGAGCAGTACTTC.

This clonotype was seen more than once but under ten times. The chain links TRBV20-1 to TRBJ2-1, with 8 nucleotides matching TRBD2. In germline, CDR1 is DFQATT, CDR2 SNEGSKA (reference sequence). Germline trimming cut 4 bases from V and 4 bases from J; bases unmatched to any gene: 9. The CDR3 spans 15 residues. Here the CDR3 reads CSAKLREGQYNEQFF. DNA for the CDR3: TGCAGTGCTAAGCTCCGGGAGGGCCAGTACAATGAGCAGTTCTTC.

This clonotype was counted only a few times. The V and J genes are TRBV3-1 and TRBJ2-1; weak D call: TRBD1 (6 bases). Trimming shortened V by 0 bases and J by 5 bases, and 11 bases separated the two germline ends. Per germline, CDR1 LGHDT and CDR2 YNNKEL (reference sequence). The CDR3 sequence is 15 residues long. The CDR3 is CASSQEKDSHNEQFF. As DNA, the CDR3 is TGTGCCAGCAGCCAAGAAAAGGACAGTCACAATGAGCAGTTCTTC.

This clonotype was seen repeatedly, ten times or more. The rearrangement uses TRBV12-3 or TRBV12-4 and TRBJ1-4, with D hard to call. Trimming left V 6 bases short and J 6 bases short, with 11 bases between. CDR3 size: 13 residues. The CDR3: CASSRPGDEKLFF. In nucleotides, the CDR3 is TGTGCCAGCAGCCGTCCCGGTGATGAAAAACTGTTTTTT.

This clonotype was seen repeatedly, ten times or more. The chain links TRBV7-3 to TRBJ2-1; D not resolved. The CDR3 contains 13 residues. Germline-derived CDR1 and CDR2 are SGHTA and FQGTGA. V was clipped by 5 bases and J by 11 bases, with 16 bases between them. CDR3 loop: CASSTDGDGKQFF. CDR3 DNA: TGTGCCAGCAGCACGGACGGCGATGGGAAGCAGTTCTTC.

This clonotype was seen ten or more times. V and J are TRBV4-1 and TRBJ2-1; no clear D. The V and J ends lost 0 bases and 4 bases respectively, with 10 bases between them. The CDR3 is 15 amino acids. Germline CDR1 reads MGHRA; CDR2 reads YSYEKL. CDR3 residues: CASSQDSVAYNEQFF. CDR3 bases: TGCGCCAGCAGCCAAGATTCTGTGGCATACAATGAGCAGTTCTTC.

This clonotype was seen a few times. This chain connects TRBV5-6 to TRBJ2-1, with 8 bases aligning to TRBD1. The junction had 9 bases not matched to a gene; V was cut back by 3 bases and J by 10 bases. Germline values: CDR1 SGHDT, CDR2 YYEEEE. The CDR3 totals 14 residues. CDR3 coding DNA: TGTGCCAGCAGCTCCCGGACAGGGACCCTGGAGCAGTTCTTC. Its protein product is CASSSRTGTLEQFF.